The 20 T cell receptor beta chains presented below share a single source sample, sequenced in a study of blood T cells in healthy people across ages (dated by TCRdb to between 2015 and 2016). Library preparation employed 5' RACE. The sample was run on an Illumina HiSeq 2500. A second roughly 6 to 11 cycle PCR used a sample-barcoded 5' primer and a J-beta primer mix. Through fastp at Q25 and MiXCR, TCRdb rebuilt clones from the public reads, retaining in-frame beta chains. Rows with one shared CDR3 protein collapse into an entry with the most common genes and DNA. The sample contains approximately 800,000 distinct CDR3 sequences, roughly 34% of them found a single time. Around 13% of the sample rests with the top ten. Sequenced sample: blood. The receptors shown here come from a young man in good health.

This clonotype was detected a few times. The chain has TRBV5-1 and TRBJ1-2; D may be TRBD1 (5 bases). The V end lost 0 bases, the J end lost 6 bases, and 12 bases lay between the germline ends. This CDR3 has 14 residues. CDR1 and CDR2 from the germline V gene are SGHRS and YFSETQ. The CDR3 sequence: CASSLVDPRDGYTF. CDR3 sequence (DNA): TGCGCCAGCAGCTTGGTGGACCCCAGGGATGGCTACACCTTC. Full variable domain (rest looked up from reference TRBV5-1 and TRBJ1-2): KAGVTQTPRYLIKTRGQQVTLSCSPISGHRSVSWYQQTPGQGLQFLFEYFSETQRNKGNFPGRFSGRQFSNSRSEMNVSTLELGDSALYLCASSLVDPRDGYTFGSGTRLTVV.

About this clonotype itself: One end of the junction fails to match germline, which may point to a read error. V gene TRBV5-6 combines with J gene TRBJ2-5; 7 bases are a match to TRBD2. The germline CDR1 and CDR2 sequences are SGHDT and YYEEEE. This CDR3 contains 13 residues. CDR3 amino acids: CASLKRGQEAQYF. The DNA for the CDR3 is TGTGCCAGCCTCAAGCGGGGCCAAGAGGCCCAGTACTTC.

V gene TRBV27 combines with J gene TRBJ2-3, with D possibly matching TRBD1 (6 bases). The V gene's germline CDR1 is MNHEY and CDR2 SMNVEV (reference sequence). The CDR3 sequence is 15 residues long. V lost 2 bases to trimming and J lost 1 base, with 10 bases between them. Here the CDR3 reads CASSLRGWGTDTQYF. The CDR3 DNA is TGTGCCAGCAGTTTAAGGGGGTGGGGCACAGATACGCAGTATTTT.

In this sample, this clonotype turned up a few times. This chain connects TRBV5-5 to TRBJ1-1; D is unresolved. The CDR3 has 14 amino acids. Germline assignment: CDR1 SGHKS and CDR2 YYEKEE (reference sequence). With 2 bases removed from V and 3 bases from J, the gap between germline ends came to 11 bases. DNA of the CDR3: TGTGCCAGCAGCTTCTACATGGGTCACACTGAAGCTTTCTTT. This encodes CASSFYMGHTEAFF.

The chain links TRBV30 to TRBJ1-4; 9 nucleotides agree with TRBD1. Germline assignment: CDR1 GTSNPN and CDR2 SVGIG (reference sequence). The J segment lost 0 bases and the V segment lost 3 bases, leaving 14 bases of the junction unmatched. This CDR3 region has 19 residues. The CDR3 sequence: CAWRPPGQGDSATNEKLFF. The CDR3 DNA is TGTGCCTGGAGACCTCCGGGACAGGGCGATTCTGCAACTAATGAAAAACTGTTTTTT.

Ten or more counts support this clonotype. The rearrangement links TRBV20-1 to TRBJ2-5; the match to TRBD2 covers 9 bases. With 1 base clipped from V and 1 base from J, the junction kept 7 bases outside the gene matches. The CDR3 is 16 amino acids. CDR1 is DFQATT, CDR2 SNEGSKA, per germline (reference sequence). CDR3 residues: CSARGATSGLQETQYF. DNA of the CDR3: TGCAGTGCTAGAGGTGCAACTAGCGGGCTCCAAGAGACCCAGTACTTC.

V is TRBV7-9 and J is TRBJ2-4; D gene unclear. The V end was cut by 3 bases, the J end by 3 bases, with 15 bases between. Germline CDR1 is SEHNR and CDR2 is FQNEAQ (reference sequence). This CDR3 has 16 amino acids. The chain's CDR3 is CASSLLGLSGKNIQYF. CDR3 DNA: TGTGCCAGCAGCTTGCTGGGATTATCAGGCAAAAACATTCAGTACTTC. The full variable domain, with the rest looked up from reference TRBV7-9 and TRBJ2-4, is DTGVSQNPRHKITKRGQNVTFRCDPISEHNRLYWYRQTLGQGPEFLTYFQNEAQLEKSRLLSDRFSAERPKGSFSTLEIQRTEQGDSAMYLCASSLLGLSGKNIQYFGAGTRLSVL.

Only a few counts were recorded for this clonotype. CDR3 sequence (DNA): TGTGCCAGCAGCCAAGGGGCGGGGGGGACCACAGATACGCAGTATTTT. Its protein product is CASSQGAGGTTDTQYF. The V and J genes are TRBV3-1 and TRBJ2-3; 9 positions match TRBD2. Germline V gives CDR1 LGHDT, CDR2 YNNKEL (reference sequence). The V gene end was trimmed by 1 base and the J gene end by 2 bases; junction bases not matched to a gene: 4. The CDR3 covers 16 residues.

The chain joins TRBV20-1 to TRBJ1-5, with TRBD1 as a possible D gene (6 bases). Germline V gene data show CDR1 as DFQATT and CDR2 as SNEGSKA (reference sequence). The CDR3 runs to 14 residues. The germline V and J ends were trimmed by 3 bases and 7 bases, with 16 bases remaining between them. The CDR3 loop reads CSARQGGRGQPQHF. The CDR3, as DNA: TGCAGTGCTAGGCAAGGGGGGAGAGGACAGCCCCAGCATTTT.

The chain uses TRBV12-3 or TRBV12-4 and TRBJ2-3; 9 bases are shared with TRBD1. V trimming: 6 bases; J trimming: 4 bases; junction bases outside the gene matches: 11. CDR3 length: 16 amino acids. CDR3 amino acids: CASRKYGTGSADTQYF. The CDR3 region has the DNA TGTGCCAGCAGGAAGTACGGGACAGGGAGCGCAGATACGCAGTATTTT.

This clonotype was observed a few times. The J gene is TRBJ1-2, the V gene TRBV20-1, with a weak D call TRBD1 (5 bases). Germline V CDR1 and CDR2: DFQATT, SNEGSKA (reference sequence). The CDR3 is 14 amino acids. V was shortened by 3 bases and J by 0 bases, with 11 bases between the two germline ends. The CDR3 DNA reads TGCAGTGCTAGGGGGCAGGGAGCTAACTATGGCTACACCTTC. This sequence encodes CSARGQGANYGYTF.

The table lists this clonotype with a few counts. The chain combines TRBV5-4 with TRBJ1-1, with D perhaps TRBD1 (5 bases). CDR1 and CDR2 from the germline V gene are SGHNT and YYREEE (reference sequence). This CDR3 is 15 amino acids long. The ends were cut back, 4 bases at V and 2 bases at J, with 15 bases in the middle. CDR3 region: CASSPPGLENTEAFF. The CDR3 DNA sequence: TGTGCCAGCAGCCCTCCGGGACTCGAAAACACTGAAGCTTTCTTT.

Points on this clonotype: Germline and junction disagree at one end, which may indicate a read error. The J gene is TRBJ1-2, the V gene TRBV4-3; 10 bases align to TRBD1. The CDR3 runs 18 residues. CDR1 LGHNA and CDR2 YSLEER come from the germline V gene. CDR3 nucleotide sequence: TGCGCCCGCAGCCGAGATTATGCGACAGGGGGCAGTTCCTATGGCTACACCTTC. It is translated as CARSRDYATGGSSYGYTF.

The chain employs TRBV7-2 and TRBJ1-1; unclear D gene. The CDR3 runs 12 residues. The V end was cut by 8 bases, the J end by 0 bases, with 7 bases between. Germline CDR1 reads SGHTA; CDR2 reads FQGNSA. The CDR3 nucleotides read TGTGCCAGCCTATCGATGAACACTGAAGCTTTCTTT. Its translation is CASLSMNTEAFF.

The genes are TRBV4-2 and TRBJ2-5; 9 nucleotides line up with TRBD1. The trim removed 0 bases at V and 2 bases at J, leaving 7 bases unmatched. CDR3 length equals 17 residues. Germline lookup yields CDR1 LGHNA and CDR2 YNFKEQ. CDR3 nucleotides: TGTGCCAGCAGCCAAGATTTGGGACAGGGAAATCAAGAGACCCAGTACTTC. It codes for CASSQDLGQGNQETQYF.

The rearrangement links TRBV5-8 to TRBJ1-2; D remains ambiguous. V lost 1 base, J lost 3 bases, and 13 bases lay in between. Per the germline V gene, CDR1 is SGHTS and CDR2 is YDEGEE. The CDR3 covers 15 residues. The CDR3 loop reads CASSLLLLLHYGYTF. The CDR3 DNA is TGTGCCAGCAGCTTGTTGTTACTTCTACACTATGGCTACACCTTC.

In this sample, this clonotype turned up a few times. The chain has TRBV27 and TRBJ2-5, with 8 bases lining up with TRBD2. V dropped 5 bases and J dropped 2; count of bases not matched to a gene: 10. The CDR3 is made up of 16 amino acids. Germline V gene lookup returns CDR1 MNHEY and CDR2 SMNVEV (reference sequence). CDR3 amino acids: CASSLRGGFGQETQYF. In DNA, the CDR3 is TGTGCCAGCAGTCTCCGGGGGGGTTTCGGGCAAGAGACCCAGTACTTC.

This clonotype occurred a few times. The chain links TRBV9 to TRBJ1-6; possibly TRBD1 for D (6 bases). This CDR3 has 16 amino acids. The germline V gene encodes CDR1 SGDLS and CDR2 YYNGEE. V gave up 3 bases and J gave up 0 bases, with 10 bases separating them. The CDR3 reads CASSAGGSSYNSPLHF. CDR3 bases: TGTGCCAGCAGCGCCGGGGGCAGCTCCTATAATTCACCCCTCCACTTT.

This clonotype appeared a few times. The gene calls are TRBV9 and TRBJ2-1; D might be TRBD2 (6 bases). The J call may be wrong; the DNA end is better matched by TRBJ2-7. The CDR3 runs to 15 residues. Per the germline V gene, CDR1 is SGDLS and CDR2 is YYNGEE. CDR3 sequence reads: CAIRRAPSSYNEQYF. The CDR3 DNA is TGTGCCATCAGGAGGGCTCCCAGCTCCTACAATGAGCAGTACTTC.

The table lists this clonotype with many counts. Here the CDR3 reads CASSLLERGMGEQFF. CDR3 nucleotide sequence: TGCGCCAGCAGCTTGTTGGAGCGGGGAATGGGTGAGCAGTTCTTC. The V call is TRBV5-1, the J call TRBJ2-1; TRBD2 matches 7 bases. This CDR3 spans 15 amino acids. Germline values: CDR1 SGHRS, CDR2 YFSETQ. The ends lost 1 base at V and 9 bases at J; junction bases unmatched: 10.